This T cell receptor (beta chain) was sequenced during a study of blood T cell repertoires in COVID-19. Trimming removed 10 bases from V and 6 bases from J; junction bases left unmatched: 4. The CDR3 sequence is 11 residues long. Germline CDR1 reads SNHLY; CDR2 reads FYNNEI. Repertoires were generated with immunoSEQ multiplex PCR, while TCRdb's copy carries only in-frame clones and drops some. The sample comprises 250,000 or so clones, just over 85% of which are singletons, and less than 2% rests with the top ten. The cohort comprised adults aged roughly 18 to 90 years residing in under 25 US areas. Resolution of symptoms, clearance, or two negative PCRs was present in recovered Cohort 3 donors.

The chain links TRBV2 to TRBJ2-7; 9 bases map to TRBD1. The receptor's source is a man aged 40-49 years who had recovered from COVID-19. Sequencing input: PBMCs or T cells enriched from blood (not recorded which). The CDR3 reads CATQGAFEQYF. The CDR3 nucleotides read TGTGCCACACAGGGGGCCTTCGAGCAGTACTTC.